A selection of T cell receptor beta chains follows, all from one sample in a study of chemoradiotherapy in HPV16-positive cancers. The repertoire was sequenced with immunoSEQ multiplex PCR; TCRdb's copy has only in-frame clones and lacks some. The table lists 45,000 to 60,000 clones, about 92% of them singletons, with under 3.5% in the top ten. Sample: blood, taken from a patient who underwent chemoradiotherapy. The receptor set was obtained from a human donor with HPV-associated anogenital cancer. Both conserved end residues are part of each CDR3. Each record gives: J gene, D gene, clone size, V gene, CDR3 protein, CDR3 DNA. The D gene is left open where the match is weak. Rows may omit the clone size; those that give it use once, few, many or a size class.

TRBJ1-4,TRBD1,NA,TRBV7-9,CASSLPLGQAVSGEKLFF,TGTGCCAGCAGCCTCCCGCTCGGACAGGCCGTCAGCGGAGAAAAACTGTTTTTT
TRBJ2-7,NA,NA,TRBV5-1,CASSITGKHEQYF,TGCGCCAGCAGCATCACAGGGAAGCACGAGCAGTACTTC
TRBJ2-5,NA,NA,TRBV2,CATSTGRRETQYF,TGTGCCACCTCGACAGGGAGGAGGGAGACCCAGTACTTC
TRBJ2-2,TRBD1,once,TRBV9,CASSVRTGENTGELFF,TGTGCCAGCAGCGTAAGGACAGGGGAAAACACCGGGGAGCTGTTTTTT
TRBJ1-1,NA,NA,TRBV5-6,CASSYREAYTEAFF,TGTGCCAGCAGCTACAGGGAAGCGTACACTGAAGCTTTCTTT
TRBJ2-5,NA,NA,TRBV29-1,CSVAVLDQETQYF,TGCAGCGTTGCGGTTCTAGACCAGGAGACCCAGTACTTC
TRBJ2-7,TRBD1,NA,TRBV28,CASSSGQGVEQYF,TGTGCCAGCAGTTCAGGACAGGGAGTGGAGCAGTACTTC
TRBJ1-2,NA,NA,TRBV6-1,CASSDPSLGRPNYGYTF,TGTGCCAGCAGTGACCCGTCGCTCGGCCGACCTAACTATGGCTACACCTTC
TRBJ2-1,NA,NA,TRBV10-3,CAISESSYTSFSSNEQFF,TGTGCCATCAGTGAGTCTTCCTATACTAGCTTTTCTAGCAATGAGCAGTTCTTC
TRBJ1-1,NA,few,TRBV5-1,CASSLESTEAFF,TGCGCCAGCAGCTTGGAGTCTACTGAAGCTTTCTTT
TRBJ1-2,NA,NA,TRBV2,CASSARVLGGYTF,TGTGCCAGCAGTGCCAGGGTGCTGGGCGGCTACACCTTC
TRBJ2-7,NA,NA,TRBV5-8,CASSLRGSQGYEQYF,TGTGCCAGCAGCTTGCGAGGGTCTCAAGGGTACGAGCAGTACTTC
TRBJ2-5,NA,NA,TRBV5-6,CASSRNLQETQYF,TGTGCCAGCAGTAGAAATCTACAAGAGACCCAGTACTTC
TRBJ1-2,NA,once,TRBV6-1,CASTANYGYTF,TGTGCCAGCACAGCTAACTATGGCTACACCTTC
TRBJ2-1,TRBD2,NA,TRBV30,CAWGTSSNEQFF,TGTGCCTGGGGGACTAGCAGCAATGAGCAGTTCTTC
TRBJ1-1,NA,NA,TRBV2,CASSEAGIRYTEAFF,TGTGCCAGCAGTGAAGCGGGGATCCGGTACACTGAAGCTTTCTTT
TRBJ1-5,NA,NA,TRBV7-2,CASTLDGYQPQHF,TGTGCCAGCACCCTTGACGGTTATCAGCCCCAGCATTTT
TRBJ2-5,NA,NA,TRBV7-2,CASIPSGLPGETQYF,TGTGCCAGCATCCCCAGTGGGCTTCCCGGGGAGACCCAGTACTTC
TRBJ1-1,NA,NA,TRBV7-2,CASSSRGTDMNTEAFF,TGTGCCAGCAGCTCAAGGGGGACGGACATGAACACTGAAGCTTTCTTT
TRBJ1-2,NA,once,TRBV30,CAWSVGRDYGYTF,TGTGCCTGGAGTGTAGGCAGAGACTATGGCTACACCTTC
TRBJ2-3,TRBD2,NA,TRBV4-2,CASSQDSGGRKSTDTQYF,TGTGCCAGCAGCCAAGACTCGGGGGGGCGAAAATCGACAGATACGCAGTATTTT
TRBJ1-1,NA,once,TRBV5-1,CASSLTQGNTEAFF,TGCGCCAGCAGCTTGACACAGGGGAACACTGAAGCTTTCTTT
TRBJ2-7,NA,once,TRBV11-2,CASSKTPGYEQYF,TGTGCCAGCAGCAAAACCCCCGGTTACGAGCAGTACTTC
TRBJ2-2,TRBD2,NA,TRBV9,CASSGLAALNTGELFF,TGTGCCAGCAGCGGACTAGCGGCCTTGAACACCGGGGAGCTGTTTTTT
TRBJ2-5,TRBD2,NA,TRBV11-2,CASSSGLLAGGQETQYF,TGTGCCAGCAGCTCTGGGCTACTAGCGGGGGGGCAAGAGACCCAGTACTTC